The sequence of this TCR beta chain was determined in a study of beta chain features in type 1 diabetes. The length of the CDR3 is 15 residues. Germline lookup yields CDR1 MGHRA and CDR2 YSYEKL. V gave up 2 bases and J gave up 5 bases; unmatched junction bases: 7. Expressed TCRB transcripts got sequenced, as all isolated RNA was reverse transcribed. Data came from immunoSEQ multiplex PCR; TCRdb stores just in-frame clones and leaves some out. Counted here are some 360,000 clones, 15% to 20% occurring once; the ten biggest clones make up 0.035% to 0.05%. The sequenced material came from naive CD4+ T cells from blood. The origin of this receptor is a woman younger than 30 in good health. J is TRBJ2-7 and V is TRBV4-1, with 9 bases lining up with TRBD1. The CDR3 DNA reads TGCGCCAGCAGCCAACCCCGGGACAGGGACCACGAGCAGTACTTC. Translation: CASSQPRDRDHEQYF.